This entry describes one T cell receptor (beta chain). Measured with immunoSEQ multiplex PCR; TCRdb has only the in-frame clones, and not every one. The table shows a few hundred thousand clones, with approximately 86% occurring only once. This sample was taken from a study of blood T cell repertoires in COVID-19. In germline, CDR1 is SGHRS, CDR2 YFSETQ. V was clipped by 4 bases and J by 8 bases; unmatched bases: 11. This CDR3 has 15 residues. Material for sequencing was peripheral blood. This chain uses TRBV5-1 with TRBJ1-2; 10 bases match TRBD1. This receptor was taken from a woman aged 70-85 years with active or convalescent COVID-19. The chain's CDR3 is CASSGGTGVGKGYTF. CDR3 bases: TGCGCCAGCAGCGGTGGGACAGGGGTAGGAAAAGGCTACACCTTC.